The rows below give T cell receptor beta chains drawn from one sample of a study of T cells and copy number aberrations in small-cell lung cancer. Using immunoSEQ multiplex PCR, the repertoire was profiled, and TCRdb retains in-frame clones only, with some absent. The profile covers over 6,000 clones, with 65% to 85% appearing a single time and around 9.5% taken by the ten largest. Sequencing used tumor tissue. Source of these receptors: a man over 45 with small cell lung cancer. The CDR3 runs from the conserved cysteine through the conserved F or W. The D gene is left open where the match is weak. For some rows the clone size is stated as once, few or many, or as a class when expanded; others skip it.

j_call clone_size d_call v_call cdr3_aa cdr3_nt
TRBJ2-5 few TRBD2 TRBV7-3 CASSLSPAGGGETQYF TGTGCCAGCAGCTTAAGCCCAGCGGGAGGGGGAGAGACCCAGTACTTC
TRBJ2-1 NA TRBD2 TRBV9 CASSVDDTSGGYNEQFF TGTGCCAGCAGCGTAGACGATACAAGCGGGGGATACAATGAGCAGTTCTTC
TRBJ2-5 NA NA TRBV18 CASSPRAAQETQYF TGTGCCAGCTCACCACGGGCGGCACAAGAGACCCAGTACTTC
TRBJ1-1 NA TRBD1 TRBV5-1 CASSLRGGQGGTEAFF TGCGCCAGCAGCTTGCGAGGGGGACAGGGTGGGACTGAAGCTTTCTTT
TRBJ1-5 NA TRBD1 TRBV28 CASSSSGTGGYQPQHF TGTGCCAGCAGTTCCTCCGGGACAGGTGGGTATCAGCCCCAGCATTTT
TRBJ1-2 NA TRBD1 TRBV4-2 CASSQGHGTGFGYTF TGTGCCAGCAGCCAAGGCCACGGGACAGGGTTCGGCTACACCTTC
TRBJ2-5 NA TRBD1 TRBV29-1 CSAQPGQGMETQYF TGCAGCGCTCAACCGGGACAGGGGATGGAGACCCAGTACTTC
TRBJ1-5 NA NA TRBV7-2 CASSLGQGGQPQHF TGTGCCAGCAGCTTAGGGCAGGGAGGCCAGCCCCAGCATTTT
TRBJ2-7 NA TRBD1 TRBV5-1 CASSLGGTGGYEQYF TGCGCCAGCAGCTTGGGAGGGACAGGGGGCTACGAGCAGTACTTC
TRBJ2-7 NA NA TRBV7-9 CASSSEGTYEQYF TGTGCCAGCAGCTCGGAGGGCACCTACGAGCAGTACTTC
TRBJ2-5 NA TRBD2 TRBV6-1 CASSPIAGGRETQYF TGTGCCAGCAGTCCGATAGCGGGAGGGCGAGAGACCCAGTACTTC
TRBJ2-7 NA NA TRBV11-2 CASSYQTSGQYF TGTGCCAGCAGCTACCAGACTTCTGGGCAGTACTTC
TRBJ2-3 few NA TRBV11-2 CASSLEKRSTDTQYF TGTGCCAGCAGCTTAGAGAAGCGGAGCACAGATACGCAGTATTTT
TRBJ1-1 NA NA TRBV30 CAWSKLFGKQDMNTEAFF TGTGCCTGGAGTAAATTATTCGGTAAACAGGACATGAACACTGAAGCTTTCTTT
TRBJ1-1 few NA TRBV7-3 CASSLIQGGEAFF TGTGCCAGCAGCTTAATCCAGGGTGGTGAAGCTTTCTTT
TRBJ1-3 NA NA TRBV25-1 CASSTGWAGNTIYF TGTGCCAGCAGTACCGGTTGGGCTGGAAACACCATATATTTT
TRBJ2-7 few TRBD2 TRBV18 CASSLGLAGVLEQYF TGTGCCAGCTCACTTGGACTAGCGGGAGTTCTCGAGCAGTACTTC
TRBJ2-5 NA NA TRBV10-3 CAIRDSGYQETQYF TGTGCCATCAGGGACAGTGGGTACCAAGAGACCCAGTACTTC
TRBJ2-7 once NA TRBV20-1 CSAHGPYEQYF TGCAGTGCCCACGGTCCCTACGAGCAGTACTTC
TRBJ2-1 NA TRBD2 TRBV11-2 CASSAQLGLAGEVFF TGTGCCAGCAGCGCGCAACTGGGACTAGCGGGAGAGGTATTCTTC
TRBJ1-2 medium-sized NA TRBV5-1 CASSLDGKDYTF TGCGCCAGCAGCTTGGATGGAAAGGACTACACCTTC
TRBJ2-2 NA TRBD1 TRBV7-3 CASSLGQGTPGELFF TGTGCCAGCAGCTTAGGACAGGGGACTCCCGGGGAGCTGTTTTTT
TRBJ2-7 few NA TRBV6-1 CASSVQPSYYEQYF TGTGCCAGCAGTGTTCAGCCAAGTTACTACGAGCAGTACTTC
TRBJ2-7 few NA TRBV28 CASSLRGGEQYF TGTGCCAGCAGTCTAAGGGGTGGCGAGCAGTACTTC
TRBJ1-1 NA NA TRBV28 CASSSARGTTEAFF TGTGCCAGCAGTTCGGCCAGGGGTACCACTGAAGCTTTCTTT
TRBJ1-1 NA NA TRBV5-1 CASSSRPGNREVFF TGCGCCAGCAGCTCCAGGCCAGGTAACAGGGAAGTTTTCTTT
TRBJ2-7 few NA TRBV6-1 CASTRGLSRYEQYF TGTGCCAGCACGAGAGGTCTATCGCGCTACGAGCAGTACTTC
TRBJ1-2 NA NA TRBV27 CASSLALGRSYTF TGTGCCAGCAGTTTGGCATTGGGGAGAAGCTACACCTTC
TRBJ2-3 NA TRBD1 TRBV27 CASSLGFTGDWGTDTQYF TGTGCCAGCAGTTTAGGCTTTACAGGGGATTGGGGCACAGATACGCAGTATTTT
TRBJ1-5 few NA TRBV5-6 CASSGGGGGNQPQHF TGTGCCAGCAGCGGCGGGGGCGGGGGAAATCAGCCCCAGCATTTT
TRBJ2-3 NA TRBD2 TRBV5-1 CASRELAILDTQYF TGCGCCAGCAGAGAACTAGCGATTCTAGATACGCAGTATTTT
TRBJ1-3 NA TRBD1 TRBV7-6 CASSLNFGGQGALGNTIYF TGTGCCAGCAGCTTAAATTTTGGGGGCCAGGGGGCCCTTGGAAACACCATATATTTT
TRBJ2-7 NA NA TRBV4-1 CASSQEEGGLTSYEQYF TGCGCCAGCAGCCAAGAAGAGGGGGGACTCACCTCCTACGAGCAGTACTTC
TRBJ2-1 NA TRBD1 TRBV19 CASSPTGTGGDEQFF TGTGCCAGTAGTCCAACCGGGACAGGGGGGGATGAGCAGTTCTTC
TRBJ1-3 few NA TRBV28 CASSLWGDRGNTIYF TGTGCCAGCAGTTTATGGGGAGACAGGGGAAACACCATATATTTT
TRBJ2-2 NA TRBD2 TRBV5-5 CASSQGTSSRTGELFF TGTGCCAGCAGCCAGGGGACTAGCAGCCGCACCGGGGAGCTGTTTTTT
TRBJ2-7 NA TRBD2 TRBV7-2 CASSFGLVGGPIVNEQYF TGTGCCAGCAGCTTCGGACTAGTGGGAGGGCCGATAGTTAACGAGCAGTACTTC
TRBJ2-7 NA TRBD2 TRBV4-1 CASSQTLGGGSYEQYF TGCGCCAGCAGCCAAACCCTTGGCGGGGGATCCTACGAGCAGTACTTC
TRBJ2-1 few TRBD2 TRBV19 CASSIDLASGSYNEQFF TGTGCCAGTAGTATAGATCTAGCTAGCGGATCCTACAATGAGCAGTTCTTC
TRBJ2-7 NA NA TRBV6-5 CASSGAYEQYF TGTGCCAGCAGTGGGGCCTACGAGCAGTACTTC
TRBJ1-3 NA TRBD1 TRBV28 CASSGTVFGNTIYF TGTGCCAGCAGTGGGACAGTCTTTGGAAACACCATATATTTT
TRBJ2-7 NA NA TRBV6-1 CASSEFANYEQYF TGTGCCAGCAGTGAATTCGCGAACTACGAGCAGTACTTC
TRBJ1-2 NA NA TRBV5-8 CASSLVYGEGYTF TGTGCCAGCAGCTTGGTATATGGGGAAGGCTACACCTTC
TRBJ1-2 once NA TRBV15 CATSRQPSYGYTF TGTGCCACCAGCAGACAGCCATCCTATGGCTACACCTTC
TRBJ2-7 NA NA TRBV6-1 CASSEVHQVWFYEQYF TGTGCCAGCAGTGAAGTACATCAGGTTTGGTTTTACGAGCAGTACTTC
TRBJ2-7 NA NA TRBV28 CASSLKRTGQAGVAYEQYF TGTGCCAGCAGTCTAAAAAGGACAGGGCAGGCGGGGGTGGCCTACGAGCAGTACTTC
TRBJ2-3 few NA TRBV18 CASSPPTTDTQYF TGTGCCAGCTCACCACCCACCACAGATACGCAGTATTTT
TRBJ2-1 NA TRBD2 TRBV11-2 CASSLVWTSGGEVNEQFF TGTGCCAGCAGCTTAGTATGGACTAGCGGCGGGGAGGTCAATGAGCAGTTCTTC
TRBJ2-7 NA NA TRBV5-1 CASSIGGYEQYF TGCGCCAGCAGCATCGGGGGATACGAGCAGTACTTC
TRBJ2-3 NA TRBD1 TRBV30 CAWSYRGNTQYF TGTGCCTGGAGTTACAGGGGTAATACGCAGTATTTT
TRBJ2-5 NA NA TRBV5-6 CASSSTLQRPETQYF TGTGCCAGCAGCTCTACACTACAGAGACCAGAGACCCAGTACTTC
TRBJ2-7 once NA TRBV18 CASSPLKGYEQYF TGTGCCAGCTCACCGCTCAAGGGCTACGAGCAGTACTTC
TRBJ2-5 NA TRBD2 TRBV7-6 CASSLLAGDSETQYF TGTGCCAGCAGCTTACTAGCGGGAGATTCAGAGACCCAGTACTTC